The subject of this entry is one T cell receptor beta chain. It has no known antigen specificity. A junction end diverges from the germline sequence, so it may reflect a read error. This record belongs to a study of blood T cells in healthy people across ages (dated by TCRdb to the mid-2010s). About the full investigation: In model experiments, template switching captured roughly one uniquely barcoded TCR beta cDNA molecule for every two T cells. Age-related changes in TCR beta repertoire diversity were measured in the study by deep sequencing normalized with unique cDNA molecular identifiers. The donors were divided into four age groups: young (average approximately 17 years), middle-aged (almost 40), aged (approximately 64) and long-lived (about 90). To avoid experimental bias, donors of different ages were spread randomly across the sequencing lanes. Two additional independent replicas of 1 million unique cDNA reads from the same blood draw were analyzed for two donors (one aged 18 to 30 and one aged 80 or older). The research as a whole found: Bulk unsorted PBMC profiling prevented conclusive comparison of naive and antigen-experienced compartments. Estimates of total diversity based on one million sequenced T cells were regarded as lower bounds and as underestimates. Compared with the aged group, the long-lived group had more naive CD4+ T cells, fewer expanded clones and increased TCR diversity, a pattern suggesting age selection. Observed TCR beta diversity per million T cells fell roughly linearly with age, and a significant reduction was already apparent by age roughly 40. Because donor CMV infection status was unknown, age-related changes in expanded clonotypes were potentially confounded. A strong correlation was found between observed TCR beta diversity and the percentage of naive T cells measured by flow cytometry.

Library method: 5' RACE. Data came from an Illumina HiSeq 2500. A second 7 to 11 cycle PCR used a sample-barcoded 5' primer and a J-beta primer mix. Each TCR beta cDNA molecule received a unique molecular identifier from a template-switch 5' adaptor carrying 12 random nucleotides. At least 2.5 million CDR3-containing paired-end reads were obtained from each sample. The Mint cDNA synthesis kit, primed by a TRBC-specific oligonucleotide, was used to synthesize first-strand cDNA from all RNA. Following uracil-DNA glycosylase treatment, all cDNA underwent a first 18-cycle PCR with the universal primers M1SS and BC2_uni_R. Turning to the authors' computational methods: For normalization, 1 million high-quality reads were randomly selected from each sample, with every read carrying a distinct molecular identifier. Reads sharing molecular identifiers were discarded rather than binned into consensus sequences. CDR3 identification, clonotype clustering and error correction used MiTCR with a Q25 quality threshold and the strictest error-elimination algorithm. Lower-bound total TCR beta diversity was estimated with a nonparametric unseen species model using Euler transformation. TCRdb handled the public reads itself, with Q25 trimming in fastp and clone calling in MiXCR, and kept productive beta chains. Rows with a matching CDR3 protein are joined into one entry that keeps the most common DNA and genes. The V and J calls were not made by the authors but by TCRdb's processing. The sample table contains roughly 1.7 million distinct CDR3 sequences; only one count was recorded for about 35% of them. Around 11% of the sample is taken by the ten largest.

The donors were roughly 38 Caucasian individuals from Russia, aged about 6 to 95 years, who were systemically healthy. Each donor gave approximately 9.3 milliliters of peripheral blood, collected into EDTA-treated Vacutainer tubes. PBMCs were isolated by Ficoll-Paque density-gradient centrifugation, with at least 7 million obtained per sample. Trizol reagent was used to extract total RNA from the PBMCs, yielding at least 5 micrograms per sample. The percentages of naive CD45RAhigh/CD27high T cells were determined by flow cytometry on a PBMC aliquot from every donor. From the germline V gene, CDR1 is SGHTA and CDR2 is FQGTGA. The CDR3 starts with the cysteine, ends with the phenylalanine, and has 13 residues. The read is trimmed to its CDR3 DNA, 39 bases read in frame from base 1.

The TCR originated in a woman aged 25 to 39 in good health. Sample: blood. The chain is assembled from TRBV7-3 and TRBJ2-1, with the D gene uncertain. The CDR3: CASSLSSYSEQFF. The nucleotides are TGTGCCAGCAGCTTAAGCTCCTACAGTGAGCAGTTCTTC.